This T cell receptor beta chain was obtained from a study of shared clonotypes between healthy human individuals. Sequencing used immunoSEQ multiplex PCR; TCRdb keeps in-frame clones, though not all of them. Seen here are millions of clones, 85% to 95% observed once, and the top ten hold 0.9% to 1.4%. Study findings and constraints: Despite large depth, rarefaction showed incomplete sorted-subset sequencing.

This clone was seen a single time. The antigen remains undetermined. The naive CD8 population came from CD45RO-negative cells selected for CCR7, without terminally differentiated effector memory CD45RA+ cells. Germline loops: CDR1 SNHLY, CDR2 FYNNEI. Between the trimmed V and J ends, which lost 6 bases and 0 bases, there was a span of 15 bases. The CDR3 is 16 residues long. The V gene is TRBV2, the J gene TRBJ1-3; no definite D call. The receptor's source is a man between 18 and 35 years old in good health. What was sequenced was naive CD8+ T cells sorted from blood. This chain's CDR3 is CASSVMSPSSGNTIYF. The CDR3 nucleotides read TGTGCCAGCAGCGTAATGAGTCCGAGCTCTGGAAACACCATATATTTT.